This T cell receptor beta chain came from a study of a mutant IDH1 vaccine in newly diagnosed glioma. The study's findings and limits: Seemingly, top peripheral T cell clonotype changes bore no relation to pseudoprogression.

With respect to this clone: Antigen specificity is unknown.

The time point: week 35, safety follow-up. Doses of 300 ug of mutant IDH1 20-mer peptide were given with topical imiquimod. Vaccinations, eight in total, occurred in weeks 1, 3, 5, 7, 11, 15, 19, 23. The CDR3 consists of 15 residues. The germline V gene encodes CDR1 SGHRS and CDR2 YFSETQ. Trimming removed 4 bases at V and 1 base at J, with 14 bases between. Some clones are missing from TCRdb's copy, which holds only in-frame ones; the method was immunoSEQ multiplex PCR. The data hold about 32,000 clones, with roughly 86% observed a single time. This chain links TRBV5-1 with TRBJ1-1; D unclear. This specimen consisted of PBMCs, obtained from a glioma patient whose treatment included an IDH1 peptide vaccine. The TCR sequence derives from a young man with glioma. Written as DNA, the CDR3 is TGCGCCAGCAGCCCCTGGACGGCCGAGAACACTGAAGCTTTCTTT. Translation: CASSPWTAENTEAFF.